This TCR beta chain was sequenced for a study of CD8 T cells in Susac syndrome. The CDR3 sequence is 14 residues long. The germline V gene has CDR1 SGDLS and CDR2 YYNGEE. With 4 bases removed from V and 7 bases from J, the gap between germline ends came to 14 bases. Random hexamers were used to reverse transcribe roughly 0.45 to 1 ug of RNA. The authors amplified TCR beta CDR3 across 54 Vbeta and 13 Jbeta using immunoSEQ multiplex PCR. Each CDR3 protein is one row after TCRdb ran MiXCR on the immunoSEQ multiplex PCR reads. The sample consists of fewer than 200,000 distinct CDR3 sequences, approximately 95% of them appearing once.

The specimen was CD8+ T cells from PBMCs. The V gene is TRBV9, the J gene TRBJ1-4; D unclear. The sequence derives from a human donor with multiple sclerosis. The CDR3 coding sequence is TGTGCCAGCAGCCAACAAGGTGGTGGTGAAAAACTGTTTTTT. Its translation: CASSQQGGGEKLFF.